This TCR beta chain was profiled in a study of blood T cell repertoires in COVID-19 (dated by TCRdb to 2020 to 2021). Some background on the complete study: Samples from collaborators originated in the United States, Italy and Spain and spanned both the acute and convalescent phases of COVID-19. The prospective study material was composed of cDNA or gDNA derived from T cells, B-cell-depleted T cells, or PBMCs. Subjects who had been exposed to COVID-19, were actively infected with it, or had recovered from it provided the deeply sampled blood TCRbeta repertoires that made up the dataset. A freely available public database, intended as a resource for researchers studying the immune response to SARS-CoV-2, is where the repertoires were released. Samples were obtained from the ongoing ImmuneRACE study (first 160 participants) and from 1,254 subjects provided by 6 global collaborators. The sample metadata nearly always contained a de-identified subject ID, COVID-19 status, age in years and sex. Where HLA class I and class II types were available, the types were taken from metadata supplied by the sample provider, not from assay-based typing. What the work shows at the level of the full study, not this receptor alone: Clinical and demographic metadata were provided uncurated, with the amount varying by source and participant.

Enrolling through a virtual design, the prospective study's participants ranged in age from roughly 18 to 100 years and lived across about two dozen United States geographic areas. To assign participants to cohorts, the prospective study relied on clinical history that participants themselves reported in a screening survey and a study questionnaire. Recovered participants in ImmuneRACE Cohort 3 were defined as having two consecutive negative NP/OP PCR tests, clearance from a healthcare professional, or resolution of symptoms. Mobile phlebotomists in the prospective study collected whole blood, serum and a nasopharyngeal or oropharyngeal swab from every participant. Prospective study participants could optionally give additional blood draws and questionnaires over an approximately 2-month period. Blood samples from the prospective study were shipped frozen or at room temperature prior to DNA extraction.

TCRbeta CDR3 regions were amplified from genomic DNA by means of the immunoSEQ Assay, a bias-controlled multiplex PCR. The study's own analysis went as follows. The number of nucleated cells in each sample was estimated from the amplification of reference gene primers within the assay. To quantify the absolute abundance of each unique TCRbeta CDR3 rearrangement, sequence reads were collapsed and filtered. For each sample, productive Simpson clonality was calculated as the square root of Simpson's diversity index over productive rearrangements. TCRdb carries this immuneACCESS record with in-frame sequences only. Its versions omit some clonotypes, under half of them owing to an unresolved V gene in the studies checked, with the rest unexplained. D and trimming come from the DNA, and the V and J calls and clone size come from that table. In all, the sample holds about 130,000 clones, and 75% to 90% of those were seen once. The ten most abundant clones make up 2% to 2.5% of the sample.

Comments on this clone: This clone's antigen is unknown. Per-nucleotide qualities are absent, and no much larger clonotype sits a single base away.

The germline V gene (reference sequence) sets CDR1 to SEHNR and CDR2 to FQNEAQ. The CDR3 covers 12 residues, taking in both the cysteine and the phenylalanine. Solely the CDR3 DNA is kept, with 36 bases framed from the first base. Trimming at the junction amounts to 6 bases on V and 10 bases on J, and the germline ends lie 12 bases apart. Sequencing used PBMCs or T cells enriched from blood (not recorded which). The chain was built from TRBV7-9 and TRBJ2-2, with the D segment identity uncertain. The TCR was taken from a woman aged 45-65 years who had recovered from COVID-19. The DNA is TGTGCCAGCAGGTTCGAGGCGGAGGAGCTGTTTTTT. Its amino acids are CASRFEAEELFF.